This T cell receptor beta chain was identified in a study of T cells in Graves' hyperthyroidism and ophthalmopathy (dated by TCRdb to the late 2010s). Regarding the research as a whole: Peripheral blood was collected at initial diagnosis, before any treatment. To identify distinguishing TCR V-J signatures, a discovery cohort of about a hundred patients was used, comprising some 45 with Graves' ophthalmopathy and around 60 with stable Graves' hyperthyroidism. The roughly 91 discovery patients were randomly divided into training and test sets at a 7:3 ratio. The paper describes TCR Vbeta CDR3 sequencing of some 130 peripheral blood samples, made up of 43 ophthalmopathy patients, around 73 hyperthyroidism patients and roughly 17 progressor patients. After blood sampling, hyperthyroidism patients were treated with methimazole at a starting dose of 30 mg daily, and ophthalmopathy patients were treated with high-dose intravenous methylprednisolone. Whether ophthalmopathy could be predicted prospectively was tested in an independent validation cohort made up of some 20 hyperthyroidism patients plus 17 patients who later progressed to ophthalmopathy. The study also compared thyroid tissue and blood T-cell repertoires from 5 to 7 Graves' hyperthyroidism patients.

Results the study describes overall, beyond this receptor: In validation, the model predicted progression to ophthalmopathy a median of 6.5 months before onset, with roughly 68% sensitivity and around 76% specificity. A 13 V-J signature model separated ophthalmopathy from stable hyperthyroidism, with about 90% sensitivity and about 81% specificity in cross-validation and 80%/75% in testing. No statistical method was used to set the sample size in advance, and investigators knew the group allocation. Blood samples also contained most of the expanded thyroid clonotypes (frequency above 0.001), which suggests that blood repertoires may reflect thyroid immune responses.

Taken from cysteine to phenylalanine, the CDR3 has 19 residues. Kept here is only the CDR3 DNA, which spans 57 bases and is read in frame from base 1. According to the germline V gene, CDR1 reads SGHAT and CDR2 reads FQNNGV. Relative to germline, V is 3 bases shorter and J is 4 bases shorter, with 27 bases between their ends. Hyperthyroidism patients were newly diagnosed, with disease duration under 2 months, and aged 18 to 65 years. Exclusion was applied to patients with uncontrolled infections, other autoimmune diseases, pregnancy or lactation. Diagnoses were based on clinical symptoms, serum thyroxine and TRAb, thyroid ultrasound and orbital computed tomography. Blood from progressor patients was collected at the time of first diagnosis with hyperthyroidism, before any ophthalmopathy symptoms had appeared. Ficoll-Paque density gradient centrifugation was used to isolate PBMCs from around 10 ml of fresh peripheral blood. Progressor patients were initially diagnosed with Graves' hyperthyroidism and developed ophthalmopathy during follow-up. Total RNA was extracted using Trizol reagent, and RNA quality was assessed on an Agilent 2100 Bioanalyzer.

The TCR beta CDR3 regions were amplified from the RNA transcripts. The TCR CDR3 was subjected to a first round of RT-PCR using the HTBI primer set and the Qiagen OneStep RT-PCR kit. A second multiplex PCR round built the libraries, followed by size selection and purification. The libraries were sequenced on an Illumina HiSeq2000 using paired-end 100 bp reads. The original methods were these. SOAPnuke was used to process the raw data, throwing out any read that contained adapters or uncalled bases, had a mean Phred below 15, or lacked an exact constant-primer or identifier match. COPE v1.2.5 was used to merge the high-quality paired reads, and each unique nucleotide sequence was defined as a clonotype. MiTCR v1.1 was used to align the clonotypes against IMGT TRBV, TRBD and TRBJ reference segments. Analysis was restricted to V-J combinations with a frequency above 0.0001, which covered roughly 99% of repertoires. A TCS score was defined as the ratio of F50 (clonal expansion) to E x V (chaos), with BLOSUM62-based TCRdist applied between CDR3 peptides within each V-J. Welch's t-statistics and random forest reduced roughly 540 V-J features to roughly 13, which were used in a naive Bayes classifier (R e1071). TCRdb itself trimmed the public reads at Q25 with fastp, ran MiXCR and retained productive beta chains. Each record represents a unique CDR3 protein, reported with the most common genes and DNA among its rows. The V and J calls, along with clone size, are taken from TCRdb and not from the paper's own processing. The sample table lists some 380,000 distinct CDR3 sequences, about 13% of them with a count of one. The ten biggest clones cover around 20% of the sample.

This clonotype was observed at least ten times. Its antigen is unknown. Per-base quality was not reported, and no clone a single base away is much larger than it. The receptor chain draws on TRBV11-2 and TRBJ1-1; the D gene is perhaps TRBD1, from 5 matching bases. The receptor was isolated from a man aged 25-40 years with Graves' hyperthyroidism that later progressed to Graves' ophthalmopathy. Sequenced input: blood. The bases are TGTGCCAGCAGCTTCTTAATAAGGGGATTAGTTTCGGGGGGCACTGAAGCTTTCTTT. This encodes CASSFLIRGLVSGGTEAFF.